Listed below are T cell receptor beta chains from one sample, sequenced in a study of post-analysis software for immune sequencing data. TCRdb passed the PCR reads through MiXCR, listing each CDR3 protein once. The table records 650,000 to 850,000 distinct CDR3 sequences, 46% of them present only once. The sequenced material came from blood. These receptors all come from a girl between 5 and 17 years old with multiple sclerosis. CDR3s include the opening cysteine and the closing phenylalanine or tryptophan. D genes are given only for firm matches. Rows may omit the clone size; those that give it use once, few, many or a size class.

few | TRBJ2-1 | TRBD2 | TRBV11-3 | TGTGCCAGCAGTCCCGAACTAGCGGGAGGAGGGAATGAGCAGTTCTTC | CASSPELAGGGNEQFF
NA | TRBJ2-7 | NA | TRBV28 | TGTGCCGTAACCCGGAGGGGTGTCGGCTACGAGCAGTACTTC | CAVTRRGVGYEQYF
NA | TRBJ2-7 | NA | TRBV20-1 | TGCAGTGCTAGAGGGACTACGGCCTACGAGCAGTACTTC | CSARGTTAYEQYF
NA | TRBJ2-3 | NA | TRBV6-5 | TGTGCCAGCAGTTACCTGCGAGGAGATACGCAGTATTTT | CASSYLRGDTQYF
NA | TRBJ2-5 | NA | TRBV28 | TGTGCCAGCACAGGCGGGGAGACCCAGTACTTC | CASTGGETQYF
NA | TRBJ2-1 | NA | TRBV27 | TGTGCCAGCAGTACGGGACCGCCCAATGAGCAGTTCTTC | CASSTGPPNEQFF
NA | TRBJ2-5 | TRBD2 | TRBV7-2 | TGTGCCAGCAGCTTCTTAAAAATGAACGAGGTAGCGGGAGAAGAGACCCAGTACTTC | CASSFLKMNEVAGEETQYF
NA | TRBJ2-4 | TRBD2 | TRBV20-1 | TGCAGTGCTAGAGCGGGAGGGCCTTTGTCCAAAAACATTCAGTACTTC | CSARAGGPLSKNIQYF
few | TRBJ2-3 | NA | TRBV7-3 | TGTGCCAGCAGCACGGGTAGTGGAATTGGTGGAGATACGCAGTATTTT | CASSTGSGIGGDTQYF
few | TRBJ2-3 | NA | TRBV24-1 | TGTGCCACCAAAAGCGGATCAGATACGCAGTATTTT | CATKSGSDTQYF
NA | TRBJ1-1 | NA | TRBV6-1 | TGTGCCAGCAATGTCGGTGGGCCCTATGAAGCTTTCTTT | CASNVGGPYEAFF
once | TRBJ2-7 | TRBD1 | TRBV20-1 | TGCAGTGCCGAGACAGGGGGAACCTACGAGCAGTACTTC | CSAETGGTYEQYF
NA | TRBJ2-4 | TRBD2 | TRBV18 | TGTGCCAGCTCACCACCAACTAGCGGGAGCCCTATAGCCAAAAACATTCAGTACTTC | CASSPPTSGSPIAKNIQYF
few | TRBJ2-7 | NA | TRBV6-6 | TGTGCCAGCAGTTACGGACGGACTGCCTCCTACGAGCAGTACTTC | CASSYGRTASYEQYF
NA | TRBJ2-3 | TRBD2 | TRBV4-2 | TGTGCCAGCAGCCGAGGGACTAGCGCCGGGTCCCAGAAGTTTACAGATACGCAGTATTTT | CASSRGTSAGSQKFTDTQYF
NA | TRBJ1-2 | NA | TRBV12-3/TRBV12-4 | TGTGCCAGCAGTTTAGCGCTGCGGGGGGCCAATGGCTACACCTTC | CASSLALRGANGYTF
NA | TRBJ1-5 | TRBD1 | TRBV5-1 | TGCGCCAGCAGCTTGGGGGGGACAGGGGCGGACCAGCCCCAGCATTTT | CASSLGGTGADQPQHF
NA | TRBJ2-3 | TRBD2 | TRBV10-3 | TGTGCCATCAGTGCCGGTGGCGGGAGTTCCGCAGATACGCAGTATTTT | CAISAGGGSSADTQYF
NA | TRBJ2-6 | NA | TRBV12-3/TRBV12-4 | TGTGCCAGCAGACAGAGGAACTCTGGGGCCAACGTCCTGACTTTC | CASRQRNSGANVLTF
NA | TRBJ2-1 | NA | TRBV6-4 | TGTGCCAGCAGTGATAGGCTAGCGAGCTACAATGAGCAGTTCTTC | CASSDRLASYNEQFF
few | TRBJ2-5 | NA | TRBV10-3 | TGTGCCATCAGTGACGAGGGAGAGACCCAGTACTTC | CAISDEGETQYF
many | TRBJ2-1 | TRBD2 | TRBV12-3/TRBV12-4 | TGCGCCAGCAGCTTGGCGGGGGGGAACAATGAGCAGTTCTTC | CASSLAGGNNEQFF
few | TRBJ2-1 | TRBD2 | TRBV11-3 | TGTGCCAGCAGCTTAAACGGGAGGAGGAACAATGAGCAGTTCTTC | CASSLNGRRNNEQFF
NA | TRBJ2-3 | NA | TRBV29-1 | TGCAGCGTTGGAGCCGGGAAGGGCACAGATACGCAGTATTTT | CSVGAGKGTDTQYF
few | TRBJ2-7 | TRBD1 | TRBV12-3/TRBV12-4 | TGTGCCAGCAGCACGGGACAGGGGGCCTACGAGCAGTACTTC | CASSTGQGAYEQYF
few | TRBJ2-7 | TRBD2 | TRBV20-1 | TGCAGTGCCCATTCCGGGACTAGCGTCTACGAGCAGTACTTC | CSAHSGTSVYEQYF
NA | TRBJ1-2 | TRBD1 | TRBV29-1 | TGCAGCGTTGATGAGCGGGACAGGGACTATGGCTACACCTTC | CSVDERDRDYGYTF
few | TRBJ1-2 | NA | TRBV5-1 | TGCGCCAGCAGCTTTGTAGGGGCGCAGAACTATGGCTACACCTTC | CASSFVGAQNYGYTF
NA | TRBJ2-7 | TRBD2 | TRBV7-6 | TGTGCCAGCAGCCCCCGGGGGGGACTCTCTTCCTACGAGCAGTACTTC | CASSPRGGLSSYEQYF
NA | TRBJ2-7 | TRBD2 | TRBV20-1 | TGCAGTGCTAGACTCCCCGGGACTAGCTTCTACGAGCAGTACTTC | CSARLPGTSFYEQYF
few | TRBJ2-7 | TRBD2 | TRBV27 | TGTGCCAGCAGTTCCACCGCGGGAGATACTGCCTACGAGCAGTACTTC | CASSSTAGDTAYEQYF
few | TRBJ2-7 | NA | TRBV6-5 | TGTGCCAGCAGTAAAACACCGGGACACCACGAGCAGTACTTC | CASSKTPGHHEQYF
NA | TRBJ2-1 | TRBD1 | TRBV29-1 | TGCAGCGTCGGACAGGCTTACAATGAGCAGTTCTTC | CSVGQAYNEQFF
NA | TRBJ2-7 | NA | TRBV4-2 | TGTGCCAGCAGCCCCAGGGATGAGGGCTACGAGCAGTACTTC | CASSPRDEGYEQYF
few | TRBJ1-4 | TRBD1 | TRBV7-9 | TGTGCCAGCAGCTTAGGTTTAGGGGGCAGTGAAAAACTGTTTTTT | CASSLGLGGSEKLFF
NA | TRBJ2-7 | TRBD1 | TRBV29-1 | TGCAGCGTTGAACACAGGGGGAGCTACGAGCAGTACTTC | CSVEHRGSYEQYF
once | TRBJ2-1 | TRBD2 | TRBV20-1 | TGCAGTGCTAGGTCTAGCGGCAGATACAATGAGCAGTTCTTC | CSARSSGRYNEQFF
NA | TRBJ2-7 | NA | TRBV28 | TGTGCCAGCAGGGCAAATGGGGCCCCCTACGAGCAGTACTTC | CASRANGAPYEQYF
NA | TRBJ2-7 | NA | TRBV24-1 | TGTGCCACCAGTGATTCAGGGACGGATATTTACGAGCAGTACTTC | CATSDSGTDIYEQYF
once | TRBJ1-5 | TRBD1 | TRBV20-1 | TGCAGTGCCCCGACAGGGTATGGCTTAAGCAATCAGCCCCAGCATTTT | CSAPTGYGLSNQPQHF
once | TRBJ2-1 | TRBD2 | TRBV7-2 | TGTGCCAGCAGCTTGGGACTAGTTAGGAGGGATGAGCAGTTCTTC | CASSLGLVRRDEQFF
NA | TRBJ2-1 | TRBD2 | TRBV6-5 | TGTGCCAGCAGTAACAGCGGGAGGTCCCACAATGAGCAGTTCTTC | CASSNSGRSHNEQFF
once | TRBJ1-2 | NA | TRBV6-5 | TGTGCCAGCAGTGTGTATGGGATCGGCTACACCTTC | CASSVYGIGYTF
once | TRBJ1-5 | NA | TRBV29-1 | TGCAGCGTCCGCGACCTTGATCAGCCCCAGCATTTT | CSVRDLDQPQHF
few | TRBJ2-1 | TRBD2 | TRBV29-1 | TGCAGCGTTCCCGCTAGCGGGAGCCGTCATGAGCAGTTCTTC | CSVPASGSRHEQFF
NA | TRBJ2-7 | TRBD2 | TRBV6-1 | TGTGCCAGCATCTGGGAGGGGTTTACCTACGAGCAGTACTTC | CASIWEGFTYEQYF
NA | TRBJ2-7 | NA | TRBV20-1 | TGCAGTGCTAGCGCGGGACTTTTCGAGCAGTACTTC | CSASAGLFEQYF
NA | TRBJ1-1 | NA | TRBV9 | TGTGCCAGCAGCCCCTGGACATCAAGTAACACTGAAGCTTTCTTT | CASSPWTSSNTEAFF
NA | TRBJ2-3 | NA | TRBV28 | TGTGCCAGCAGTTTAGGTTGGGCAATAGATACGCAGTATTTT | CASSLGWAIDTQYF
NA | TRBJ2-4 | NA | TRBV5-1 | TGCGCCAGCAGACCCTCCAGGATAAATCTAGCCAAAAACATTCAGTACTTC | CASRPSRINLAKNIQYF
few | TRBJ2-3 | NA | TRBV29-1 | TGCAGCGTTGAAAGGGGATTGCTGGGGACAGATACGCAGTATTTT | CSVERGLLGTDTQYF
NA | TRBJ2-1 | TRBD1 | TRBV7-9 | TGTGCCAGCAGCCGGACAGGGGGCGCGATGAATGAGCAGTTCTTC | CASSRTGGAMNEQFF
NA | TRBJ2-3 | NA | TRBV12-3/TRBV12-4 | TGTGCCACCAGAATGGGAGGACCTAGCACAGATACGCAGTATTTT | CATRMGGPSTDTQYF
few | TRBJ2-5 | NA | TRBV11-2 | TGTGCCAGCAGCTTGCTCGACGGAGGAGGGGAGACCCAGTACTTC | CASSLLDGGGETQYF